This entry lists 20 T cell receptor beta chains sequenced from one sample in a study of T-cell reconstitution after alpha-beta-depleted transplantation in children. Unique molecular identifiers were incorporated into the prepared TCRbeta library. TCRdb ran MiXCR on the PCR reads and lists one entry per CDR3 protein. The sample has 600,000 or so distinct CDR3 sequences, 23% seen once. The material was PBMCs, mostly from graft donor cells, obtained 360 days after TCRalphabeta/CD19-depleted stem cell transplant. The receptor set was obtained from a boy under three years old who had a stem cell transplant for acute myeloid leukemia, so the T cells may come from the graft donor.

This clonotype was counted only a few times. Given a much more abundant clone one base away, this may be a read error. The chain recombines TRBV28 with TRBJ2-7, with D perhaps matching TRBD1 (5 bases). Germline CDR1 is MDHEN and CDR2 is SYDVKM. The CDR3 sequence is 12 residues long. V was pared by 5 bases and J by 2 bases, with 7 bases between. The DNA for the CDR3 is TGTGCCAGCAGTGAGGACACCTACGAGCAGTACGTC. As protein: CASSEDTYEQYV.

CDR3 protein: CSARDRLETSQFF. The CDR3 bases are TGCAGTGCTAGAGATAGGTTAGAGACTTCGCAGTTCTTC. The V and J genes are TRBV20-1 and TRBJ2-1; D call uncertain. CDR1 and CDR2 from the germline V gene are DFQATT and SNEGSKA (reference sequence). V lost 0 bases to trimming and J lost 12 bases, with 15 bases between them. This CDR3 has 13 amino acids.

The genes are TRBV4-2 and TRBJ2-3, with 11 bases aligning to TRBD2. There are 18 residues in the CDR3. Losses at the gene ends were 2 bases for V and 4 bases for J; bases not matched to a gene: 11. The germline V gene has CDR1 LGHNA and CDR2 YNFKEQ. CDR3 DNA: TGTGCCAGCAGCCAAAATCCAGTAGCGGGGGGGATGGCAGATACGCAGTATTTT. Amino acid sequence: CASSQNPVAGGMADTQYF.

This clonotype was detected only a few times. The chain employs TRBV20-1 and TRBJ1-1, with D perhaps TRBD1 (6 bases). Germline assignment: CDR1 DFQATT and CDR2 SNEGSKA (reference sequence). Trimming cost V 2 bases and J 4 bases, with 14 bases left between them. The CDR3 consists of 14 residues. The CDR3 DNA follows: TGCAGTGCTAGAAGGGGGTCCCTTATCACTGAAGCTTTCTTT. Translating it yields CSARRGSLITEAFF.

Many counts were recorded for this clonotype. CDR3 amino acids: CASSVAGLGRLGNEQFF. CDR3 bases: TGTGCCAGCAGCGTAGCTGGGCTTGGTCGACTGGGCAATGAGCAGTTCTTC. The rearrangement uses TRBV9 and TRBJ2-1; D is unclear. Germline loops: CDR1 SGDLS, CDR2 YYNGEE. The CDR3 sequence is 17 residues long. Deletions cut 0 bases from V and 6 bases from J, with 19 bases between.

As for this clonotype: A much bigger clone sits one base away, suggesting this may be a read error. The rearrangement uses TRBV12-3 or TRBV12-4 and TRBJ2-7; 8 bases map to TRBD1. This CDR3 has 14 residues. This CDR3 reads CASSSHGQGNEQCF. The CDR3 region has the DNA TGTGCCAGCAGCTCTCACGGACAGGGTAACGAGCAGTGCTTC.

This chain links TRBV20-1 with TRBJ1-1; D perhaps matches TRBD1 (5 bases). The CDR3 contains 13 residues. CDR1 DFQATT and CDR2 SNEGSKA come from the germline V gene (reference sequence). V was pared by 3 bases and J by 4 bases, with 12 bases between. CDR3 amino acids: CSASMGGGTEAFF. In nucleotides, the CDR3 is TGCAGTGCTAGTATGGGGGGGGGCACTGAAGCTTTCTTT.

There are a few counts of this clonotype. V and J are TRBV12-3 or TRBV12-4 and TRBJ1-1; D is uncertain. Trimming removed 4 bases at V and 0 bases at J, with 6 bases between. The CDR3 length is 13 residues. CDR3 coding DNA: TGTGCCAGCAGTTCCCAGCTGAACACTGAAGCTTTCTTT. Its protein product is CASSSQLNTEAFF.

This clonotype appeared many times. The V gene is TRBV6-1, the J gene TRBJ2-5; either TRBD1 or TRBD2 may supply D (6 bases each). Trimming left V 8 bases short and J 4 bases short, with 20 bases between. The CDR3 runs to 15 residues. Germline V gene lookup returns CDR1 MNHNS and CDR2 SASEGT. The CDR3 DNA follows: TGTGCCAGCGTACGTGTTGGGGGGCCACTAGAGACCCAGTACTTC. Its translation: CASVRVGGPLETQYF.

At least ten counts were recorded for this clonotype. The V call is TRBV27, the J call TRBJ2-2; no clear D. The CDR3 loop spans 12 amino acids. Germline V lookup: CDR1 MNHEY, CDR2 SMNVEV (reference sequence). Trimming left V 6 bases short and J 7 bases short, with 9 bases between. The chain's CDR3 is CASSPVGGELFF. CDR3 DNA: TGTGCCAGCAGCCCTGTGGGCGGGGAGCTGTTTTTT.

This sequence joins TRBV28 and TRBJ2-7; D is undetermined. V was shortened by 0 bases and J by 6 bases, with 18 bases between the two germline ends. From germline, CDR1 is MDHEN and CDR2 SYDVKM. The CDR3 length is 16 residues. CDR3 in DNA: TGTGCCAGCAGTTTATGCCTATTAGTCAGTCTGGCCGAGCAGTACGTC. This encodes CASSLCLLVSLAEQYV.

The chain recombines TRBV5-1 with TRBJ2-7, with D possibly matching TRBD2 (6 bases). CDR1 is SGHRS and CDR2 is YFSETQ in the germline V gene. The CDR3 has 15 amino acids. Deletions cut 4 bases from V and 1 base from J, with 15 bases between. The CDR3 reads CASSIQPGESYEQYV. Written as DNA, the CDR3 is TGCGCCAGCAGCATTCAGCCGGGGGAGTCCTACGAGCAGTACGTC.

This clonotype was counted a few times. This chain links TRBV12-3 or TRBV12-4 with TRBJ2-7; D is possibly TRBD1 or TRBD2 (6 bases each). The CDR3 contains 15 residues. V was trimmed by 3 bases and J by 0 bases, leaving 12 bases between them. This CDR3 is CASSFGGDNSYEQYF. The CDR3, as DNA: TGTGCCAGCAGTTTCGGGGGCGACAACTCCTACGAGCAGTACTTC.

This clonotype was seen many times. This chain links TRBV4-3 with TRBJ2-1; D remains ambiguous. The ends were cut back, 1 base at V and 0 bases at J, with 4 bases in the middle. CDR1 is LGHNA, CDR2 YSLEER, per germline. The CDR3 runs 14 residues. CDR3 DNA sequence: TGCGCCAGCAGCCAAGTATACTCCTACAATGAGCAGTTCTTC. This encodes CASSQVYSYNEQFF.

In this sample, this clonotype turned up many times. V is TRBV20-1 and J is TRBJ1-1; perhaps TRBD1 as D (5 bases). The CDR3 runs to 13 residues. Germline V CDR1 and CDR2: DFQATT, SNEGSKA (reference sequence). Trimming left V 3 bases short and J 1 base short, with 9 bases between. This CDR3 is CSASQGRNTEAFF. In DNA, the CDR3 is TGCAGTGCTAGCCAGGGACGGAACACTGAAGCTTTCTTT.

This clonotype was observed a few times. The rearrangement joins TRBV12-3 or TRBV12-4 to TRBJ1-3; TRBD1 is a possible D gene (6 bases). V was shortened by 3 bases and J by 2 bases, with 11 bases between the two germline ends. CDR3 size: 15 residues. CDR3 nucleotide sequence: TGTGCCAGCAGTTTTGCGGGGGCGGCTGGAAACACCATATATTTT. This sequence encodes CASSFAGAAGNTIYF.

This clonotype has only a few counts. This rearrangement joins TRBV6-6 to TRBJ2-5; no firm D call. The CDR3 runs 13 residues. In germline, CDR1 is MNHNY, CDR2 SVGAGI (reference sequence). Between the trimmed V and J ends, which lost 10 bases and 0 bases, there was a span of 12 bases. This CDR3 is CAIGARDQETQYF. As DNA, the CDR3 is TGTGCCATAGGTGCCAGAGACCAAGAGACCCAGTACTTC.

The sample holds many counts of this clonotype. The CDR3 loop is CATSERGGSYNEQFF. CDR3 nucleotides: TGTGCCACCAGTGAACGGGGGGGCTCCTACAATGAGCAGTTCTTC. The V call is TRBV24-1, the J call TRBJ2-1; 8 bases align to TRBD2. The ends lost 4 bases at V and 0 bases at J; junction bases unmatched: 1. Germline V gene data show CDR1 as KGHDR and CDR2 as SFDVKD. CDR3 size: 15 residues.

The chain combines TRBV5-1 with TRBJ2-1, with D tentatively TRBD1 (5 bases). The V and J ends lost 4 bases and 9 bases respectively, with 20 bases between them. CDR1 and CDR2 (germline): SGHRS, YFSETQ. This CDR3 contains 15 residues. The CDR3 here is CASSGALNPGSEQFF. Written as DNA, the CDR3 is TGCGCCAGCAGCGGGGCGCTAAACCCAGGTAGTGAGCAGTTCTTC.

The chain carries TRBV6-2 or TRBV6-3 and TRBJ2-1; no clear D gene. Germline V lookup: CDR1 MNHEY, CDR2 SVGEGT. CDR3 length equals 14 residues. V gave up 1 base and J gave up 9 bases, with 13 bases separating them. Here the CDR3 reads CASSYWPDGSEQFF. For the CDR3, the DNA is TGTGCCAGCAGTTACTGGCCCGATGGTAGTGAGCAGTTCTTC.